The clone carrying this TCR beta chain came up a few times. Its matching antigen is unknown. These data originate in a study of T cell repertoires in cytomegalovirus infection. On the study more broadly: Public TCR beta signatures marked donors with CMV infection and the matching HLA. General observations from the study: It was HLA-C-restricted CMV-specific TCR beta clonotypes that dominated the response ex vivo. The cumulative frequency of public TCR beta families distinguished individuals who carried CMV together with the relevant HLA.

The germline CDR1 and CDR2 sequences are SGDLS and YYNGEE. The V segment lost 3 bases and the J segment 9 bases; nucleotides outside the gene matches: 9. CDR3 size: 14 residues. Via MiXCR, TCRdb re-called the reads, giving one row per CDR3 protein. Among about 210,000 distinct CDR3 sequences listed, about 7% were seen once. The chain recombines TRBV9 with TRBJ2-1, with 7 bases that match TRBD1. This receptor was identified in a human donor in good health (CMV status not recorded). Some clones in this sample may be carry-over from other donors' samples. Sequencing was carried out using PBMCs. The DNA for the CDR3 is TGTGCCAGCAGCGCCCGACAGGGAACGCGTGAGCAGTTCTTC. It yields the protein CASSARQGTREQFF.